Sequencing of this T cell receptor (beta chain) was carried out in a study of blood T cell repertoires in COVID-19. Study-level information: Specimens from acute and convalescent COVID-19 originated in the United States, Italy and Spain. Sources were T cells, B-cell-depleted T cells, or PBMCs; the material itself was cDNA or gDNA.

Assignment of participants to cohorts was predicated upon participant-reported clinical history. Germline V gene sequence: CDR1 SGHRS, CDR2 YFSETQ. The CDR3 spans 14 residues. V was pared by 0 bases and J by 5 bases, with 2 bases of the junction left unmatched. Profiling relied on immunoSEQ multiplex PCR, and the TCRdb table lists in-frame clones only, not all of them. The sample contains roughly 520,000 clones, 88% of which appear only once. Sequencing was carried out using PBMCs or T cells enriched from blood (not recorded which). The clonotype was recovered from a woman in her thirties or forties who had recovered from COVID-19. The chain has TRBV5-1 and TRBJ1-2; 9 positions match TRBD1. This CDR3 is CASSLGTGEYGYTF. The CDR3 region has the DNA TGCGCCAGCAGCTTGGGGACAGGGGAGTATGGCTACACCTTC.